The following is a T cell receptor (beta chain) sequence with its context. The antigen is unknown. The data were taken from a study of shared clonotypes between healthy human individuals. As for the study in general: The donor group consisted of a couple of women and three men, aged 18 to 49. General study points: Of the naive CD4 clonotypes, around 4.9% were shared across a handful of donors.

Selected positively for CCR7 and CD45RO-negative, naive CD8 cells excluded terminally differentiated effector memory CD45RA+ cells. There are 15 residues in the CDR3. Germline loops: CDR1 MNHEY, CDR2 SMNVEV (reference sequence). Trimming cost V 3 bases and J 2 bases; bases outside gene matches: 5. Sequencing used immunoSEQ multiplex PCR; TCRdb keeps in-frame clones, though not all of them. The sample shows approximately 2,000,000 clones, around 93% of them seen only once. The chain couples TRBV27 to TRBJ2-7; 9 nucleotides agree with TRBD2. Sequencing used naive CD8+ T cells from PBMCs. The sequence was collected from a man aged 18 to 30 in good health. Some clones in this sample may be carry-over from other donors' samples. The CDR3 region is CASSFMSSGTYEQYF. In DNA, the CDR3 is TGTGCCAGCAGTTTTATGTCTAGCGGGACCTACGAGCAGTACTTC.